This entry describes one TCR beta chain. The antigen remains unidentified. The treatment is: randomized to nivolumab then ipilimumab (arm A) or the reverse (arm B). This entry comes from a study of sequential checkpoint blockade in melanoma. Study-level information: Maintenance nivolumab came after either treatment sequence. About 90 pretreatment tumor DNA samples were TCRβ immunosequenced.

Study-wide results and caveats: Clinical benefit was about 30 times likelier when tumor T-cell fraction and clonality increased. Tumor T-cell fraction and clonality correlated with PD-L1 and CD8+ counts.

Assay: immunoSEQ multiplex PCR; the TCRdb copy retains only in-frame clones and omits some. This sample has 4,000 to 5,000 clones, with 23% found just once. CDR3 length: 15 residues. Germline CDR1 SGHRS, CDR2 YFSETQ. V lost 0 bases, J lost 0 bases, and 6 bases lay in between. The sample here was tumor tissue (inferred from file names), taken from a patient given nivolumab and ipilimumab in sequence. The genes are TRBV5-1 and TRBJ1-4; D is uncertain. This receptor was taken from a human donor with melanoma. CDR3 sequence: CASSLVPATNEKLFF. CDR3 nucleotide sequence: TGCGCCAGCAGCTTGGTTCCAGCAACTAATGAAAAACTGTTTTTT.